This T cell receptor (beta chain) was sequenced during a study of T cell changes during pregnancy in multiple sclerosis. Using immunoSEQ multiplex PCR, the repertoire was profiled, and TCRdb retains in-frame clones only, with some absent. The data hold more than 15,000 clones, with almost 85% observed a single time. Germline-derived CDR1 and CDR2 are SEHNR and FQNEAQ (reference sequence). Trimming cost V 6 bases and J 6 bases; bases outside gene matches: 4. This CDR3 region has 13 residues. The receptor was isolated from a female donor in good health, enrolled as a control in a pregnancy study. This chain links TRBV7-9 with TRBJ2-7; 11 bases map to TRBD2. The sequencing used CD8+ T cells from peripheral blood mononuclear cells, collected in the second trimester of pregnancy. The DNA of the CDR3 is TGTGCCAGCAGAGCTAGCGGGGGGCTCGAGCAGTACTTC. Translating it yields CASRASGGLEQYF.